A selection of T cell receptor beta chains follows, all from one sample in a study of graft-versus-host responses after intestinal transplantation. Profiled with immunoSEQ multiplex PCR; TCRdb holds only in-frame clones, not every one. This sample has tens of thousands of clones, with approximately 92% found just once. Sequenced material: PBMCs, taken 98 days after intestinal transplantation. Receptors were obtained from a human patient who received an intestinal transplant, so some T cells may come from the graft donor. Both conserved end residues are part of each CDR3. D genes are given only for firm matches.

>TRBV19|.|TRBJ2-3
CASSKLNPGVSTDTQYF
TGTGCCAGTAGCAAACTCAATCCAGGGGTCAGCACAGATACGCAGTATTTT
>TRBV11-2|.|TRBJ1-2
CASSLVKGPHLYGYTF
TGTGCCAGCAGCTTAGTTAAAGGACCCCATCTCTATGGCTACACCTTC
>TRBV27|TRBD2|TRBJ2-7
CASSLGLAKTYEQYF
TGTGCCAGCAGTCTCGGACTAGCGAAAACCTACGAGCAGTACTTC
>TRBV5-1|TRBD2|TRBJ2-1
CASSLSSGGAVSYNEQFF
TGCGCCAGCAGCTTGTCTAGCGGGGGGGCGGTATCCTACAATGAGCAGTTCTTC
>TRBV7-3|TRBD2|TRBJ2-1
CASSLGLAAYNEQFF
TGTGCCAGCAGCTTAGGGCTAGCGGCCTACAATGAGCAGTTCTTC
>TRBV6-6|.|TRBJ1-5
CASSRDGGYSNQPQHF
TGTGCCAGCAGTAGGGACGGGGGATATAGCAATCAGCCCCAGCATTTT
>TRBV18|TRBD1|TRBJ2-2
CASSPPRTGSGGELFF
TGTGCCAGCTCACCACCGAGGACAGGGTCTGGCGGGGAGCTGTTTTTT
>TRBV6-9|.|TRBJ2-1
CASTFGGLYNEQFF
TGTGCCAGCACCTTCGGTGGTCTTTACAATGAGCAGTTCTTC
>TRBV27|.|TRBJ2-3
CASSSPGRRDTQYF
TGTGCCAGCAGTTCTCCGGGACGCCGGGATACGCAGTATTTT
>TRBV7-3|.|TRBJ2-2
CASSLGRGPGELFF
TGTGCCAGCAGCTTAGGGCGGGGACCCGGGGAGCTGTTTTTT